This T cell receptor (beta chain) comes out of a study of cytomegalovirus exposure and HLA in healthy donors. Comment on this clone: Its specificity is unknown.

The study's findings and limits: Indistinguishable V segments, including TRBV6-2 and TRBV6-3, were excluded. Later analysis demonstrated an association between a missense DCLRE1C variant and TCR beta V- and J-gene trimming. Some highly shared sequence variants likely arose as a pipeline artifact. Most TCRs appeared rarely, but some public TCRs recurred in many donors.

The CDR3 covers 14 residues. Looked up from germline, CDR1 is GTSNPN and CDR2 is SVGIG (reference sequence). Trimming took 3 bases from V and 6 from J, leaving 15 bases between them. PCR used 60 Vbeta primers and 13 Jbeta primers. The protocol was immunoSEQ multiplex PCR, while the TCRdb copy is restricted to in-frame clones and leaves out a portion. Here the sample spans roughly 110,000 clones, over 60% being singletons. The V call is TRBV30, the J call TRBJ1-5, with D tentatively TRBD1 (6 bases). This clonotype was obtained from a woman in her late teens or twenties in good health and CMV-seropositive. What was sequenced was PBMCs. CDR3 DNA sequence: TGTGCCTGGAGAACACAGGGCGGCGGTCAGCCCCAGCATTTT. Its protein is CAWRTQGGGQPQHF.